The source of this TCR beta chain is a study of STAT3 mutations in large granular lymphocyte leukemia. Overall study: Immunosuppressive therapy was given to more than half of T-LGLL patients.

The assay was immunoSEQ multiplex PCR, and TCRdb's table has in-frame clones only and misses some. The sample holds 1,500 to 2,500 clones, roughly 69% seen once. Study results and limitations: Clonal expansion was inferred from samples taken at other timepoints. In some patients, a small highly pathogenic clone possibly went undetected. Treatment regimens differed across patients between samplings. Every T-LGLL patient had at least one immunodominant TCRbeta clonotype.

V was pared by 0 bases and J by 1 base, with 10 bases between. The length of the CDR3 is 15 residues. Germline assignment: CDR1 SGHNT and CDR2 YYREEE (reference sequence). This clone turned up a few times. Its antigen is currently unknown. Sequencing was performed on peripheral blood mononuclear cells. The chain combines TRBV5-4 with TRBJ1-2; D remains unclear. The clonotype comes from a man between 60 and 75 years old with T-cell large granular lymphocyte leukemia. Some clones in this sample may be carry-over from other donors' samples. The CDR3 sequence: CASSLVDSYNYGYTF. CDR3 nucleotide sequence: TGTGCCAGCAGCTTGGTCGACTCCTATAACTATGGCTACACCTTC.